The TCR beta chain described here comes from a study of CD8 T cells in ankylosing spondylitis. Broader study findings: There was a TCR beta motif, made of several highly homologous variants, that appeared characteristic of ankylosing spondylitis blood.

Trimming stripped 0 bases from V and 6 bases from J, with 5 bases between. The CDR3 runs 12 residues. CDR1 SGHRS and CDR2 YFSETQ come from the germline V gene. As the method for making TCR beta libraries, quantitative 5'-RACE with molecular barcodes was used. TCRdb called the 5' RACE reads again in MiXCR, with one record for every CDR3 protein. The sample lists under 300,000 distinct CDR3 sequences, 8% to 11% occurring once. The table lists this clonotype with many counts. Its antigen is currently unknown. The chain joins TRBV5-1 to TRBJ2-3; no reliable D call. The TCR sequence derives from a male donor with ankylosing spondylitis or in good health (not recorded which). Sequencing used blood, either unsorted or a sorted T cell fraction (not recorded which). As DNA, the CDR3 is TGCGCCAGCAGCTTGGCGACGGATACGCAGTATTTT. It encodes CASSLATDTQYF.